The 14 T cell receptor beta chains below were found in one sample sequenced in a study of identical twins. Each CDR3 protein gets one entry after TCRdb re-called the 5' RACE reads with MiXCR. The data contain roughly 540,000 distinct CDR3 sequences, about 20% of them seen just once; the ten biggest clones take up roughly 0.9%. These data were also reused for a study on T cells expressing NK-cell markers.

Sequenced material: CD4+ T cells sorted from blood. The receptors originated from a young woman in good health.

This clonotype was picked up a small number of times. The chain joins TRBV5-1 to TRBJ2-1; 8 nucleotides align to TRBD2. Trimming took 4 bases from V and 7 from J; bases not matched to a gene: 16. The CDR3 runs to 17 residues. Germline loops: CDR1 SGHRS, CDR2 YFSETQ. The DNA for the CDR3 is TGCGCCAGCAGCCCTCTAGCACTAGCGGCCTTGGGGAATGAGCAGTTCTTC. Residues: CASSPLALAALGNEQFF.

This clonotype was observed a handful of times. The genes are TRBV4-1 and TRBJ2-1, with D possibly being TRBD2 (6 bases). There are 16 residues in the CDR3. The germline V gene encodes CDR1 MGHRA and CDR2 YSYEKL. V lost 0 bases and J lost 0, with 9 bases in between. CDR3 sequence (DNA): TGCGCCAGCAGCCAAGACAAGGACTACTCCTACAATGAGCAGTTCTTC. Its translation: CASSQDKDYSYNEQFF.

The chain links TRBV20-1 to TRBJ2-6; TRBD1 matches at 8 bases. Germline values: CDR1 DFQATT, CDR2 SNEGSKA (reference sequence). This CDR3 spans 17 amino acids. Losses at the gene ends were 4 bases for V and 2 bases for J; bases not matched to a gene: 10. In nucleotides, the CDR3 is TGCAGTGCTATACGATTCAGGGGGCCTACTGGGGCCAACGTCCTGACTTTC. Protein product: CSAIRFRGPTGANVLTF.

The CDR3 reads CASSDLRTGRVYNEQFF. CDR3 nucleotides: TGTGCCAGCAGTGACCTCCGGACAGGGCGTGTCTACAATGAGCAGTTCTTC. The chain combines TRBV6-1 with TRBJ2-1; TRBD1 aligns across 8 bases. Trimming removed 3 bases from V and 3 bases from J; junction bases left unmatched: 10. The length of the CDR3 is 17 residues. The germline gives CDR1 MNHNS, CDR2 SASEGT.

The rearrangement links TRBV21-1 to TRBJ2-5; the DNA was not used to check the table's D call, TRBD1. TRBV21-1 is a listed pseudogene. The CDR3 extends over 13 amino acids. The CDR3 protein is CASRGGAGETQYF. Here the CDR3 DNA reads TGTGCCAGCAGAGGGGGGGCGGGAGAGACCCAGTACTTC.

This clonotype turned up a few times. The chain couples TRBV20-1 to TRBJ2-7, with D hard to call. Trimming left V 5 bases short and J 7 bases short, with 12 bases between. The CDR3 runs 11 residues. From germline, CDR1 is DFQATT and CDR2 SNEGSKA (reference sequence). The CDR3 coding sequence is TGCAGTGCTGGCACCCAAGGGGAGCAGTACTTC. This gives the protein CSAGTQGEQYF.

This sequence joins TRBV7-2 and TRBJ2-3; D is undetermined. The CDR3 contains 13 residues. The V end lost 2 bases, the J end lost 4 bases, and 7 bases lay between the germline ends. The germline V gene encodes CDR1 SGHTA and CDR2 FQGNSA. In DNA, the CDR3 is TGTGCCAGCAGCTTAACCTTAGCAGATACGCAGTATTTT. It specifies CASSLTLADTQYF.

This chain uses TRBV7-2 with TRBJ1-5; a possible D gene is TRBD1 (6 bases). The germline V gene encodes CDR1 SGHTA and CDR2 FQGNSA. The CDR3 covers 13 residues. Deletions cut 5 bases from V and 7 bases from J, with 12 bases between. CDR3 loop: CASSLRGVQPQHF. In DNA, the CDR3 is TGTGCCAGCAGCCTAAGGGGGGTCCAGCCCCAGCATTTT.

The chain is built from TRBV6-1 and TRBJ2-7; 8 bases match TRBD1. The CDR3 runs to 13 residues. Trimming at V came to 10 bases and at J to 3 bases, leaving 8 bases not matched to a gene. Germline CDR1 MNHNS, CDR2 SASEGT. The CDR3 loop is CATRTGSLYEQYF. DNA for the CDR3: TGTGCCACCCGGACAGGGAGCCTCTACGAGCAGTACTTC.

This chain links TRBV7-2 with TRBJ2-2; D is unclear. Germline CDR1 is SGHTA and CDR2 is FQGNSA. This CDR3 contains 17 residues. V was pared by 1 base and J by 2 bases, with 14 bases between. In nucleotides, the CDR3 is TGTGCCAGCAGCTTAGTCGGGCGAGGCTCCAACACCGGGGAGCTGTTTTTT. Protein: CASSLVGRGSNTGELFF.

The chain employs TRBV5-1 and TRBJ2-2; D tentatively reads TRBD1 or TRBD2 (6 bases each). Germline values: CDR1 SGHRS, CDR2 YFSETQ. The germline V and J ends were trimmed by 4 bases and 5 bases, with 12 bases remaining between them. This CDR3 contains 14 residues. Here the CDR3 reads CASSPEGGTGELFF. CDR3 DNA sequence: TGCGCCAGCAGCCCAGAAGGGGGGACCGGGGAGCTGTTTTTT.

The CDR3: CATSRRTGKYEQYF. The CDR3 region has the DNA TGTGCCACCAGCAGGCGGACAGGGAAGTACGAGCAGTACTTC. This rearrangement joins TRBV15 to TRBJ2-7, with 8 bases matching TRBD1. The CDR3 is made up of 14 amino acids. After removal of 3 bases from V and 4 bases from J, the junction contained 5 bases not matched to a gene. In germline, CDR1 is LNHNV, CDR2 YYDKDF (reference sequence). Drawing the rest from reference TRBV15 and TRBJ2-7, the complete variable domain is DAMVIQNPRYQVTQFGKPVTLSCSQTLNHNVMYWYQQKSSQAPKLLFHYYDKDFNNEADTPDNFQSRRPNTSFCFLDIRSPGLGDTAMYLCATSRRTGKYEQYFGPGTRLTVT.

This clonotype was counted a few times. The J gene is TRBJ1-1, the V gene TRBV2; the D is unclear. V was pared by 7 bases and J by 4 bases, with 13 bases between. This CDR3 spans 13 amino acids. Per the germline V gene, CDR1 is SNHLY and CDR2 is FYNNEI. As DNA, the CDR3 is TGTGCCAGCAAAAGTTCTGGCGGCACTGAAGCTTTCTTT. This sequence encodes CASKSSGGTEAFF.

Points on this clonotype: Compared with germline, one end of the junction differs, possibly owing to a read error. V usage is TRBV10-3 and J usage is TRBJ2-3, with TRBD2 identical over 7 bases. This CDR3 contains 17 residues. Per germline, CDR1 ENHRY and CDR2 SYGVKD. The CDR3 DNA reads as TGTGCCATCAGTGTACTCGCTAGCGGCGGTAGCACAGATACGCAGTGTTTT. Its protein product is CAISVLASGGSTDTQCF.